This TCR beta chain is drawn from a study of control samples from healthy donors and cancer patients. There are 15 residues in the CDR3. After removal of 3 bases from V and 0 bases from J, the junction contained 4 bases not matched to a gene. CDR1 and CDR2 from the germline V gene are ENHRY and SYGVKD. Only in-frame clones appear in the TCRdb table, and some are missing; sequencing was by immunoSEQ multiplex PCR. The sample shows around 130,000 clones, around 93% of them seen only once. Sample: blood. The receptor comes from a man younger than 30 in good health. This chain joins TRBV10-3 and TRBJ1-2; TRBD1 aligns across 7 bases. CDR3: CAISEGGGPNYGYTF. In DNA form, the CDR3 reads TGTGCCATCAGTGAAGGGGGCGGACCTAACTATGGCTACACCTTC.